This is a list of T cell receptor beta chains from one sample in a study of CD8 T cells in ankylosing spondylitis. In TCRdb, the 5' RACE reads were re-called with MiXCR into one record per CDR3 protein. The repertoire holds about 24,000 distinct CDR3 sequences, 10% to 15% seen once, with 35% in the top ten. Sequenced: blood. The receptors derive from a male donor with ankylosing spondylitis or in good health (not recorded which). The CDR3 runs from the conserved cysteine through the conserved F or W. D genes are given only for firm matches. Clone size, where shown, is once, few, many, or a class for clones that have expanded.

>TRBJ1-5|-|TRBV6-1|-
TGTGCCAGCAGCGAAGAGGGGTCGTGGGCTAGAGTCAATCAGCCCCAGCATTTT
CASSEEGSWARVNQPQHF
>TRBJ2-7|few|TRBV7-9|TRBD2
TGTGCCAGCAGTCTTAGCGGGAGAGGGCAACGCGAGCAGTACTTC
CASSLSGRGQREQYF
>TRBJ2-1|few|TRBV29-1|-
TGCAGCGTCTTACGGGGGGCCGGGCGCAGTGAGCAGTTCTTC
CSVLRGAGRSEQFF
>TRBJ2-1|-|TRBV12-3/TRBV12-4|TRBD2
TGTGCCAGCAGTTCTGGGGAGGGTGAGCAGTTCTTC
CASSSGEGEQFF
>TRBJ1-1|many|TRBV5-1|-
TGCGCCAGCAGCTTCGAATTACAGGTCCTCTCCACTGAAGCTTTCTTT
CASSFELQVLSTEAFF
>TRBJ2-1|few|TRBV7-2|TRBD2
TGTGCCAGCAGCTCTCGTGCGGCTAGCGGTAACAATGAGCAGTTCTTC
CASSSRAASGNNEQFF
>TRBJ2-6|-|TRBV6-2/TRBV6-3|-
TGTGCCAGCAGTCAGCAGGCGTCTAGAGGGGCCAACGTCCTGACTTTC
CASSQQASRGANVLTF
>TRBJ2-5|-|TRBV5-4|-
TGTGCCAGCAGTAACCGTGGCGGGGAAGAGACCCAGTACTTC
CASSNRGGEETQYF
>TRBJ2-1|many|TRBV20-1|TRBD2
TGCAGTGCTAGAGATGGCCTAGCGGGCAATGAGCAGTTCTTC
CSARDGLAGNEQFF
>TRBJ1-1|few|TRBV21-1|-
TGTGCCAGCGCTAGGGCAGGATCGGTGAACACTGAAGCTTTCTTT
CASARAGSVNTEAFF
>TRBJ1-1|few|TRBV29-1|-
TGCAGCGCAGGTCGGGGAACTGAAGCTTTCTTT
CSAGRGTEAFF
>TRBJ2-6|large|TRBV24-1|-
TGTGCCACCAGTGAAAGCGCGGGGGCCTCTGGGGCCAACGTCCTGACTTTC
CATSESAGASGANVLTF
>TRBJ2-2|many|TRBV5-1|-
TGCGCCAGCAGCGTTGACAGCCTAAACACCGGGGAGCTGTTTTTT
CASSVDSLNTGELFF
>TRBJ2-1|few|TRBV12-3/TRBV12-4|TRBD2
TGTGCCAGCAGACCGACTAGCGGGGGCCCCCATGAGCAGTTCTTC
CASRPTSGGPHEQFF
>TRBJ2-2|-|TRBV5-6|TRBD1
TGTGCCAGCAGCTCCATTTACAGGGGTAACACCGGGGAGCTGTTTTTT
CASSSIYRGNTGELFF